The table lists the clone carrying this T cell receptor (beta chain) with a few counts. The antigen is unknown. PCR used 60 Vbeta primers and 13 Jbeta primers. Here immunoSEQ multiplex PCR was the method, and the copy in TCRdb shows in-frame clones only, minus some. The table lists fewer than 250,000 clones, over 60% of them singletons. The sample belongs to a study of cytomegalovirus exposure and HLA in healthy donors. The study, taken as a whole, reports: A link between a missense DCLRE1C variant and TCR beta V- and J-gene trimming emerged from a later analysis.

Germline V gene sequence: CDR1 MDHEN, CDR2 SYDVKM. V lost 3 bases to trimming and J lost 2 bases; unmatched junction nucleotides: 1. CDR3 length: 14 residues. V gene TRBV28 combines with J gene TRBJ2-1, with TRBD2 identical over 7 bases. The sample comprised PBMCs. This TCR derives from a man younger than 45 in good health and CMV-seropositive. The CDR3 is CASSFGRTYNEQFF. The DNA for the CDR3 is TGTGCCAGCAGTTTCGGGAGGACCTACAATGAGCAGTTCTTC. Using reference TRBV28 and TRBJ2-1 for the parts outside the CDR3, the full variable domain is DVKVTQSSRYLVKRTGEKVFLECVQDMDHENMFWYRQDPGLGLRLIYFSYDVKMKEKGDIPEGYSVSREKKERFSLILESASTNQTSMYLCASSFGRTYNEQFFGPGTRLTVL.